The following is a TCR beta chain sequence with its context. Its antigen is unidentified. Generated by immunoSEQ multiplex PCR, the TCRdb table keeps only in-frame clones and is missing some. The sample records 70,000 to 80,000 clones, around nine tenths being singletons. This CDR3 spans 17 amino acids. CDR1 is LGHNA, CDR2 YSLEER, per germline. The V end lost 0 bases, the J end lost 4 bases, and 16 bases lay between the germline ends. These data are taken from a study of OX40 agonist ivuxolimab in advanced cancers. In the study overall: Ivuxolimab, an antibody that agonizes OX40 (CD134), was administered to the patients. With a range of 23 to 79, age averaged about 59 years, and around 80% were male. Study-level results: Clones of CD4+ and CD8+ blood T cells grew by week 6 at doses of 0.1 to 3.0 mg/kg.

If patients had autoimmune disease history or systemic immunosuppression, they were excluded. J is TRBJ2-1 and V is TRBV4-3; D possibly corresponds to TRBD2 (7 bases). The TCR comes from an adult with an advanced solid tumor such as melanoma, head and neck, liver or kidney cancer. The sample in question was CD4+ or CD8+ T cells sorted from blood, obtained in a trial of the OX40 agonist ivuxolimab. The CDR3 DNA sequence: TGCGCCAGCAGCCAAGATCGTTGGGGGGGCGGGTACAATGAGCAGTTCTTC. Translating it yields CASSQDRWGGGYNEQFF.